The 25 T cell receptor beta chains presented below share a single source sample, sequenced in a study of blood T cells in healthy people across ages. A J-beta primer mix and a sample-barcoded 5' primer were used in a second PCR of roughly 6 to 11 cycles. TCRdb ran MiXCR on the 5' RACE reads and lists one entry per CDR3 protein. The table includes 1.6 million or so distinct CDR3 sequences, roughly a third detected once. Sequenced input: blood. Receptor source: a woman in her twenties or thirties in good health.

The CDR3 region has the DNA TGCGCCAGCAGCCAAGGGACTAGCGGGACCGGGGAGCTGTTTTTT. Translated: CASSQGTSGTGELFF. V usage is TRBV4-1 and J usage is TRBJ2-2, with 11 bases lining up with TRBD2. Germline CDR1 is MGHRA and CDR2 is YSYEKL. The CDR3 loop spans 15 amino acids. V lost 1 base to trimming and J lost 5 bases; unmatched junction nucleotides: 0.

V is TRBV28 and J is TRBJ2-1; maybe TRBD2 (6 bases). Germline CDR1 reads MDHEN; CDR2 reads SYDVKM. The CDR3 totals 15 residues. V was shortened by 9 bases and J by 6 bases, with 21 bases between the two germline ends. The CDR3 DNA reads TGTGCCAGTACCCGGGGACCAGCGGGCGTCAATGAGCAGTTCTTC. Protein sequence: CASTRGPAGVNEQFF.

The rearrangement links TRBV30 to TRBJ2-5; tentatively, D is TRBD2 (6 bases). Trimming took off 1 base at V and 5 bases at J, with 14 bases between the two ends. The CDR3 is made up of 14 amino acids. CDR1 and CDR2 from the germline V gene are GTSNPN and SVGIG (reference sequence). The CDR3 reads CAWSAGTPGETQYF. DNA for the CDR3: TGTGCCTGGAGTGCCGGGACTCCGGGTGAGACCCAGTACTTC.

This clonotype was recorded at least ten times. This chain connects TRBV12-3 or TRBV12-4 to TRBJ2-3; D is possibly TRBD1 (5 bases). The CDR3 contains 15 residues. V lost 3 bases and J 0 bases, leaving 10 bases between the germline ends. The CDR3 DNA reads as TGTGCCAGCAGTTTGGTAGGGGTGAGCACAGATACGCAGTATTTT. It specifies CASSLVGVSTDTQYF.

The CDR3 sequence is CASSKSGVSYEQYF. CDR3 DNA sequence: TGTGCCAGTAGTAAATCAGGGGTGTCGTACGAGCAGTACTTC. The rearrangement uses TRBV19 and TRBJ2-1; a weak D match, TRBD1 (6 bases). The end of the DNA fits TRBJ2-7 better, so the J call may be wrong. The germline V gene encodes CDR1 LNHDA and CDR2 SQIVND (reference sequence). This CDR3 spans 14 amino acids.

The table lists this clonotype with a few counts. The gene calls are TRBV7-9 and TRBJ2-5, with TRBD2 matching over 10 bases. Trimming at V came to 5 bases and at J to 3 bases, leaving 9 bases not matched to a gene. The CDR3 has 16 amino acids. Germline V gives CDR1 SEHNR, CDR2 FQNEAQ (reference sequence). CDR3 nucleotides: TGTGCCAGCAGCACGCCTGGGGGGACTAGCGAAGAGACCCAGTACTTC. Translated: CASSTPGGTSEETQYF.

This clonotype was detected many times. The rearrangement uses TRBV7-9 and TRBJ2-1; TRBD2 matches at 7 bases. Per the germline V gene, CDR1 is SEHNR and CDR2 is FQNEAQ (reference sequence). V gave up 1 base and J gave up 3 bases; unmatched junction bases: 3. This CDR3 is built from 15 residues. The CDR3 spells CASSLEAGLYNEQFF. The CDR3 DNA follows: TGTGCCAGCAGCTTAGAAGCGGGACTCTACAATGAGCAGTTCTTC.

This clonotype was detected many times. V gene TRBV20-1 combines with J gene TRBJ1-2, with D uncertain. The CDR3 spans 13 residues. The V end lost 2 bases, the J end lost 5 bases, and 12 bases lay between the germline ends. Germline values: CDR1 DFQATT, CDR2 SNEGSKA (reference sequence). In DNA, the CDR3 is TGCAGTGCTAGACGCGCCTCAGGATATGGCTACACCTTC. Translation gives CSARRASGYGYTF.

The chain recombines TRBV5-1 with TRBJ2-1, with 8 bases identical to TRBD2. Germline assignment: CDR1 SGHRS and CDR2 YFSETQ. There are 16 residues in the CDR3. The junction had 8 bases not matched to a gene; V was cut back by 4 bases and J by 2 bases. The CDR3: CASSARPGGPYNEQFF. The CDR3 DNA reads as TGCGCCAGCAGCGCACGTCCGGGGGGGCCCTACAATGAGCAGTTCTTC.

This clonotype was detected only a few times. The chain has TRBV10-3 and TRBJ2-1; TRBD2 matches at 11 bases. In germline, CDR1 is ENHRY, CDR2 SYGVKD. The CDR3 has 18 residues. Trimming at V came to 3 bases and at J to 9 bases, leaving 16 bases not matched to a gene. The CDR3 DNA reads TGTGCCATCAGTGAACCCCCGACTAGCGGGGAGGGGATCGGTGAGCAGTTCTTC. Residues: CAISEPPTSGEGIGEQFF.

This clonotype was seen many times. A read error may explain this, as a much larger clone is one base away. The chain recombines TRBV12-3 or TRBV12-4 with TRBJ2-7; D not resolved. The CDR3 length is 11 residues. The V gene lost 8 bases and the J gene lost 0 bases, with 5 bases spanning the gap. The CDR3 nucleotides are TGTGCCAGCGGCTCCTCCTACGAGCAGTACTTC. It codes for CASGSSYEQYF.

This clonotype was detected only a few times. V usage is TRBV11-3 and J usage is TRBJ2-5; 10 nucleotides agree with TRBD1. The CDR3 length is 13 residues. Trimming at V came to 5 bases and at J to 6 bases, leaving 3 bases not matched to a gene. Germline V gene lookup returns CDR1 SGHNT and CDR2 YENEEA. CDR3 nucleotide sequence: TGTGCCAGCAGCGGTGACAGGGGGCAGACCCAGTACTTC. The encoded protein is CASSGDRGQTQYF.

This rearrangement joins TRBV28 to TRBJ2-5; 9 bases agree with TRBD1. V shed 4 bases and J 2 bases; nucleotides not matched to a gene: 5. The length of the CDR3 is 15 residues. The V gene's germline CDR1 is MDHEN and CDR2 SYDVKM. In DNA, the CDR3 is TGTGCCAGCAGTTCCTCGGGACAGGGACAAGAGACCCAGTACTTC. This codes for CASSSSGQGQETQYF.

The chain uses TRBV11-2 and TRBJ1-5; weak D call: TRBD1 (6 bases). Trimming pared 5 bases from V and 1 base from J, leaving 12 bases between. Germline V gene data show CDR1 as SGHAT and CDR2 as FQNNGV. This CDR3 contains 15 residues. In DNA, the CDR3 is TGTGCCAGCAGCCCCGAGGGGGGGAGCAATCAGCCCCAGCATTTT. Translating it yields CASSPEGGSNQPQHF.

This clonotype has only a few counts. The chain joins TRBV28 to TRBJ2-3; D might be TRBD1 (6 bases). CDR3 size: 17 residues. V was pared by 3 bases and J by 2 bases, with 18 bases between. Germline V gene lookup returns CDR1 MDHEN and CDR2 SYDVKM. CDR3 DNA sequence: TGTGCCAGCAGTTTTAACAGGGTGGGAGAGCCCACAGATACGCAGTATTTT. Its translation is CASSFNRVGEPTDTQYF.

Of note for this clonotype: No conserved phenylalanine or tryptophan is present at the end of the CDR3, so a read error is the likely explanation. This rearrangement joins TRBV5-1 to TRBJ2-1; D is perhaps TRBD1 (6 bases). CDR3 length: 18 residues. Trimming cost V 7 bases and J 0 bases, with 23 bases left between them. Germline CDR1 reads SGHRS; CDR2 reads YFSETQ. CDR3 protein: CASRSGTQQPSSYNEQFC. The CDR3 DNA reads TGCGCCAGCCGCTCCGGGACACAACAACCGAGCTCCTACAATGAGCAGTTCTGC.

The CDR3 loop is CASSVGVHGYEQYF. The DNA for the CDR3 is TGTGCCAGCAGTGTCGGGGTCCATGGCTACGAGCAGTACTTC. The chain combines TRBV27 with TRBJ2-7; the D gene is possibly TRBD2 (5 bases). The V and J ends lost 5 bases and 3 bases respectively, with 14 bases between them. This CDR3 has 14 residues. Germline V CDR1 and CDR2: MNHEY, SMNVEV (reference sequence).

This chain connects TRBV20-1 to TRBJ1-2; D perhaps matches TRBD1 (5 bases). The V and J ends lost 4 bases and 7 bases respectively, with 19 bases between them. Germline V gene lookup returns CDR1 DFQATT and CDR2 SNEGSKA (reference sequence). The CDR3 covers 14 residues. CDR3 sequence (DNA): TGCAGTGCTATTGGGGACCCCCTTGGGAGTGGCTACACCTTC. Translated: CSAIGDPLGSGYTF.

The rearrangement joins TRBV5-1 to TRBJ2-1; weak D call: TRBD1 (6 bases). The CDR3 loop spans 14 amino acids. Germline V gene sequence: CDR1 SGHRS, CDR2 YFSETQ. Between the trimmed V and J ends, which lost 0 bases and 8 bases, there was a span of 12 bases. This chain's CDR3 is CASSLGGRGDEQFF. The CDR3 nucleotides are TGCGCCAGCAGCTTGGGGGGGCGTGGGGATGAGCAGTTCTTC.

The rearrangement uses TRBV28 and TRBJ2-7, with 11 bases identical to TRBD2. This CDR3 spans 16 amino acids. Germline V gives CDR1 MDHEN, CDR2 SYDVKM. With 4 bases clipped from V and 5 bases from J, the junction kept 10 bases outside the gene matches. For the CDR3, the DNA is TGTGCCAGCAGTTCCCCCAGACTAGCGGGGCCCCACGAGCAGTACTTC. It translates to CASSSPRLAGPHEQYF.

Points on this clonotype: The germline gene is not matched at one end of the junction; a read error may be the cause. The V and J genes are TRBV10-3 and TRBJ2-2, with D tentatively TRBD1 or TRBD2 (5 bases each). The CDR3 runs to 12 residues. Per germline, CDR1 ENHRY and CDR2 SYGVKD. CDR3 coding DNA: TGTGCCATCAGTGAAGGGACCGGGGAGCGGTTTTTT. Its translation: CAISEGTGERFF.

V usage is TRBV2 and J usage is TRBJ1-2; D gene ambiguous. The CDR3 is 13 residues long. Germline CDR1 and CDR2: SNHLY and FYNNEI. The V and J ends lost 6 bases and 4 bases respectively, with 12 bases between them. CDR3 amino acids: CASSQPDVYGYTF. The CDR3 DNA follows: TGTGCCAGCAGCCAACCGGATGTCTATGGCTACACCTTC.

CDR3 in DNA: TGCAGTGCTAGAATTTACAAGGGCCGGGGGAAAAATGAGCAGTTCTTC. It codes for CSARIYKGRGKNEQFF. V and J are TRBV20-1 and TRBJ2-1, with D tentatively TRBD2 (6 bases). CDR1 and CDR2 (germline): DFQATT, SNEGSKA (reference sequence). The CDR3 sequence is 16 residues long. Trimming shortened V by 2 bases and J by 7 bases, and 21 bases separated the two germline ends.

The chain joins TRBV10-2 to TRBJ2-5; 7 bases map to TRBD1. Trimming removed 8 bases from V and 7 bases from J; junction bases left unmatched: 13. This CDR3 is 14 amino acids long. Looked up from germline, CDR1 is WSHSY and CDR2 is SAAADI. The CDR3 nucleotides are TGCGCCAGCGCCGCTACAGGGGCCTGGGGGACCCAGTACTTC. It yields the protein CASAATGAWGTQYF.

This chain uses TRBV28 with TRBJ1-1; D not resolved. The germline gives CDR1 MDHEN, CDR2 SYDVKM. CDR3 length: 12 residues. The V and J ends lost 3 bases and 7 bases respectively, with 9 bases between them. The CDR3 is CASSFPGIEAFF. Here the CDR3 DNA reads TGTGCCAGCAGTTTCCCCGGGATTGAAGCTTTCTTT.